What follows describes a single T cell receptor (beta chain). This clonotype was seen a few times. Its cognate antigen has yet to be identified. Base qualities were left out, and no much larger clone turns up one base away. The donors were roughly 39 Caucasian individuals from Russia, aged about 6 to 100 years, who were systemically healthy. Each donor gave 8 to 10 milliliters of peripheral blood, drawn into EDTA-treated Vacutainer tubes. Ficoll-Paque density-gradient centrifugation was used to isolate PBMCs, with at least 6 million obtained per sample. Trizol reagent was used to extract total RNA from PBMCs, with at least 6 micrograms per sample. For every donor, an aliquot of PBMCs went through flow cytometry to measure the percentages of naive CD45RAhigh/CD27high T cells. Receptors were amplified or captured by 5' RACE. Sequencing was carried out with an Illumina HiSeq 2500. The second PCR ran for about 7 to 11 cycles and used a J-beta primer mix along with a sample-barcoded 5' primer. Each TCR beta cDNA molecule received a unique molecular identifier from a template-switch 5' adaptor carrying 12 random nucleotides. Each sample yielded at least 3 million CDR3-containing paired-end reads. The Mint cDNA synthesis kit, primed by a TRBC-specific oligonucleotide, was used to synthesize first-strand cDNA from all RNA. After uracil-DNA glycosylase treatment, a first 18-cycle PCR used universal primers M1SS and BC2_uni_R on all cDNA. As for the original processing: For normalization, 1 million high-quality reads, each with a distinct molecular identifier, were randomly selected from each sample. Reads sharing molecular identifiers were discarded rather than binned into consensus sequences. CDR3 identification, clonotype clustering and error correction used MiTCR with a Q25 quality threshold and the strictest error-elimination algorithm. A nonparametric unseen species model using Euler transformation provided a lower-bound estimate of total TCR beta diversity. The public reads were reprocessed in TCRdb via fastp at Q25 and MiXCR, keeping in-frame beta chains. Each CDR3 protein appears once, grouped with its most common genes and DNA. The V and J calls shown here were made by TCRdb, not taken from the authors' results. Across this sample there are approximately 1,100,000 distinct CDR3 sequences, with 40% to 45% seen only once. Approximately 17% of the sample is taken by the ten largest.

These data belong to a study of blood T cells in healthy people across ages (dated by TCRdb to between 2015 and 2016). At the level of the whole study: In model experiments, roughly one uniquely barcoded TCR beta cDNA molecule per two T cells was captured by template switching. Two additional independent replicas of 1 million unique cDNA reads from the same blood draw were analyzed for two donors (one aged 18 to 30 and one aged 80 or older). Using deep sequencing normalized with unique cDNA molecular identifiers, the study measured how TCR beta repertoire diversity changes with age. Four age groups were formed from the donors: young (average approximately 15 years), middle-aged (just under 40), aged (around 68) and long-lived (approximately 80). To avoid experimental bias, donors of different ages were randomly spread across the sequencing lanes. Overall results and qualifications from the work: The percentage of naive T cells measured by flow cytometry correlated strongly with observed TCR beta diversity. Because donor CMV infection status was unknown, age-related changes in expanded clonotypes were potentially confounded. Compared with the aged group, the long-lived group had more naive CD4+ T cells, fewer expanded clones and increased TCR diversity, a pattern suggesting age selection. Because profiling used bulk unsorted PBMCs, naive and antigen-experienced compartments could not be compared conclusively. As age increased, observed TCR beta diversity per million T cells dropped in a roughly linear way, and a significant reduction was already evident by age around 41. Total diversity estimates from one million sequenced T cells were considered lower bounds and underestimates.

Relative to germline, V is missing 6 bases and J is missing 9 bases, with 5 bases of the junction outside any gene match. CDR1 and CDR2, looked up from the germline V gene, are MNHEY and SVGEGT. Counted from cysteine to phenylalanine, this CDR3 has 12 amino acids. Only the CDR3 region is kept as DNA, spanning 36 bases read in frame from base 1. The TCR originated in a woman aged 55-70 years in good health. This sequence uses TRBV6-2 or TRBV6-3 and TRBJ2-1, with TRBD1 matching 7 junction bases. Input material: blood. The nucleotide sequence is given as TGTGCCAGCAGAACAGGGGCCATTGAGCAGTTCTTC. This encodes CASRTGAIEQFF.